This T cell receptor (beta chain) is drawn from a study of cytomegalovirus exposure and HLA in healthy donors. Study overall: The study placed 70% to 85% of its approximately 360 genotyped donors in the Caucasian-associated ancestry cluster.

This clone was seen only once. The PCR used 60 Vbeta and 13 Jbeta primers. This table comes from immunoSEQ multiplex PCR, and its TCRdb copy is limited to in-frame clones, with some not included. This sample has 150,000 to 200,000 clones, with 70% to 80% found just once. These donors counted as nominally healthy when sampled, but unrecorded immune exposures were likely. What was sequenced was PBMCs. The TCR sequence derives from a middle-aged woman in good health and CMV-seronegative.

The DNA for the CDR3 is TGTGCCAGCAGCCCCGGGACAGGGGGCCAAGAGACCCAGTACTTC. It encodes CASSPGTGGQETQYF. The V gene is TRBV11-2, the J gene TRBJ2-5; TRBD1 aligns across 11 bases. This CDR3 spans 15 amino acids. CDR1 and CDR2 from the germline V gene are SGHAT and FQNNGV. V gave up 5 bases and J gave up 1 base; unmatched junction bases: 3.